Given below is one T cell receptor (beta chain) in context. A much larger clone differs by one base, so this may be a read error. The CDR3 end shows no conserved phenylalanine or tryptophan, and so a read error is likely. Trimming left V 4 bases short and J 4 bases short, with 11 bases between. In germline, CDR1 is KGHDR, CDR2 SFDVKD. CDR3 length equals 14 residues. This record belongs to a study of T cells in Graves' hyperthyroidism and ophthalmopathy. Amplified TCR beta CDR3 regions came from RNA transcripts. In the first-round RT-PCR of the TCR CDR3, the HTBI primer set was used. From the multiplex PCR reads, TCRdb called clonotypes with MiXCR, one entry per CDR3 protein. Counted here are 300,000 to 450,000 distinct CDR3 sequences, about 14% occurring once; the ten biggest clones make up 11%. Patients having uncontrolled infection, another autoimmune disease, pregnancy or lactation were not included. Clinical symptoms, serum thyroxine and TRAb, thyroid ultrasound and orbital computed tomography together formed the diagnostic basis.

Sequences were obtained from blood. The sequence derives from a woman aged 55 to 70 with Graves' hyperthyroidism. V is TRBV24-1 and J is TRBJ2-3; D not certain. The CDR3 loop reads CATSDFDPPDTQYL. The CDR3 region has the DNA TGTGCCACCAGTGACTTTGACCCCCCAGATACGCAGTATCTT.